This passage covers 15 T cell receptor beta chains from one sample sequenced in a study of regulatory T cells in long-lasting Graves disease. Stated time point: newly diagnosed GD, antithyroid drugs for less than 3 months. After RNA was extracted from PBMCs, the TCR library was made from it. CDR3 regions were amplified by Arm-PCR using iRepertoire HTBI primers to build TCR beta libraries. TCRdb fed the multiplex PCR reads into MiXCR, producing one record per CDR3 protein. This sample has approximately 350,000 distinct CDR3 sequences, with over 15% found just once. The same data also contributed to another study, on T cells in Graves' hyperthyroidism and ophthalmopathy.

Sample: peripheral blood mononuclear cells (PBMCs), taken at new diagnosis, from a patient treated with antithyroid drugs. All receptors come from a man aged 35 to 55 with Graves disease.

At least ten counts were recorded for this clonotype. The chain combines TRBV5-1 with TRBJ1-1, with D possibly matching TRBD1 (5 bases). The V end was cut by 1 base, the J end by 1 base, with 11 bases between. CDR1 and CDR2 from the germline V gene are SGHRS and YFSETQ. The CDR3 extends over 15 amino acids. DNA of the CDR3: TGCGCCAGCAGCTTGTGGCTGGGGCAGAACACTGAAGCTTTCTTT. Translated: CASSLWLGQNTEAFF.

This chain links TRBV20-1 with TRBJ2-7; TRBD1 matches at 7 bases. Germline lookup yields CDR1 DFQATT and CDR2 SNEGSKA (reference sequence). The ends lost 0 bases at V and 6 bases at J; junction bases unmatched: 5. The CDR3 sequence is 13 residues long. Here the CDR3 DNA reads TGCAGTGCTAGAGAAAGGACAGGAGGCGAGCAGTACTTC. Protein sequence: CSARERTGGEQYF.

At least ten counts were recorded for this clonotype. The CDR3 DNA reads TGCGCCAGCACCAGGGGCCATGGGGAGACCCAGTACTTC. The encoded protein is CASTRGHGETQYF. The rearrangement links TRBV5-1 to TRBJ2-5; a weak D match, TRBD1 (6 bases). The CDR3 covers 13 residues. CDR1 is SGHRS and CDR2 is YFSETQ in the germline V gene. Trimming took 6 bases from V and 5 from J, leaving 14 bases between them. Full variable domain (remainder filled in from reference TRBV5-1 and TRBJ2-5): KAGVTQTPRYLIKTRGQQVTLSCSPISGHRSVSWYQQTPGQGLQFLFEYFSETQRNKGNFPGRFSGRQFSNSRSEMNVSTLELGDSALYLCASTRGHGETQYFGPGTRLLVL.

The DNA for the CDR3 is TGCGCCAGCGGTCTGGGGTTAGAGGAGCAGTACTTC. Its translation is CASGLGLEEQYF. This chain links TRBV5-1 with TRBJ2-7; no clear D gene. V lost 7 bases and J lost 7, with 15 bases in between. CDR1 SGHRS and CDR2 YFSETQ come from the germline V gene. The CDR3 is 12 residues long.

The chain links TRBV5-1 to TRBJ1-6; tentative D call: TRBD1 (6 bases). V dropped 2 bases and J dropped 5 bases, with 14 bases sitting between them. Germline V lookup: CDR1 SGHRS, CDR2 YFSETQ. The CDR3 is made up of 16 amino acids. In DNA, the CDR3 is TGCGCCAGCAGCTTCCAAACACAGGGACATAATTCACCCCTCCACTTT. Translating gives CASSFQTQGHNSPLHF.

This clonotype has just a few counts. This chain joins TRBV6-2 or TRBV6-3 and TRBJ2-3; 8 bases map to TRBD2. Germline lookup yields CDR1 MNHEY and CDR2 SVGEGT. The CDR3 totals 15 residues. The junction had 4 bases not matched to a gene; V was cut back by 3 bases and J by 2 bases. CDR3 coding DNA: TGTGCCAGCAGTTATAGGCGGGGGGCCACAGATACGCAGTATTTT. As protein: CASSYRRGATDTQYF.

In its sample, this clonotype was seen many times. This sequence joins TRBV20-1 and TRBJ2-1; D possibly corresponds to TRBD1 (5 bases). Per germline, CDR1 DFQATT and CDR2 SNEGSKA (reference sequence). Trimming stripped 7 bases from V and 3 bases from J, with 19 bases between. The CDR3 spans 15 residues. The CDR3 DNA sequence: TGCAGTGTCTTTTTCCCAAGGGGCCTCTACAATGAGCAGTTCTTC. This encodes CSVFFPRGLYNEQFF.

Written as DNA, the CDR3 is TGCAGTGCTAGGACCCCGGGACAGGGATACGAGCAGTACTTC. Protein product: CSARTPGQGYEQYF. The V and J genes are TRBV20-1 and TRBJ2-7, with 9 bases fitting TRBD1. V gave up 3 bases and J gave up 4 bases; unmatched junction bases: 7. The germline V gene encodes CDR1 DFQATT and CDR2 SNEGSKA (reference sequence). This CDR3 has 14 amino acids.

Turning to this clonotype: It is likely a read error: a sequence one base away is far more abundant. The chain's CDR3 is CSVEGTGWTQETQYF. DNA for the CDR3: TGCAGCGTTGAAGGTACCGGCTGGACACAAGAGACCCAGTACTTC. The V gene is TRBV29-1, the J gene TRBJ2-1; TRBD1 is a possible D gene (5 bases). The last part of the DNA fits TRBJ2-5 better; the J call may be wrong. Germline V gives CDR1 SQVTM, CDR2 ANQGSEA. This CDR3 has 15 residues.

The sample holds many counts of this clonotype. The CDR3 protein is CAISEPQLGLAGGRRTDTQYF. CDR3 coding DNA: TGTGCCATCAGTGAGCCCCAATTAGGACTAGCGGGGGGGCGTCGCACAGATACGCAGTATTTT. The chain combines TRBV10-3 with TRBJ2-3; 15 positions agree with TRBD2. Germline lookup yields CDR1 ENHRY and CDR2 SYGVKD. V gave up 2 bases and J gave up 1 base; unmatched junction bases: 13. The CDR3 runs 21 residues.

The gene calls are TRBV6-5 and TRBJ2-5; TRBD2 agrees at 7 bases. The CDR3 covers 17 residues. The J segment lost 1 base and the V segment lost 1 base, leaving 9 bases of the junction unmatched. Germline CDR1 is MNHEY and CDR2 is SVGAGI. CDR3 residues: CASSYWSGGWTQETQYF. In nucleotides, the CDR3 is TGTGCCAGCAGTTACTGGTCCGGGGGGTGGACCCAAGAGACCCAGTACTTC.

This clonotype was observed a handful of times. The chain combines TRBV6-1 with TRBJ2-2; the D is unclear. The CDR3 covers 14 residues. V was trimmed by 6 bases and J by 0 bases, leaving 8 bases between them. Germline V lookup: CDR1 MNHNS, CDR2 SASEGT. The CDR3 reads CASRKDPNTGELFF. The CDR3 DNA reads TGTGCCAGCAGGAAAGATCCGAACACCGGGGAGCTGTTTTTT.

There are many counts of this clonotype. The chain carries TRBV10-3 and TRBJ1-5; D remains unclear. CDR3 size: 15 residues. V lost 5 bases and J 2 bases, leaving 13 bases between the germline ends. Germline V gives CDR1 ENHRY, CDR2 SYGVKD. The CDR3 bases are TGTGCCATCAGTCGAGAACAAGCGGGCAATCAGCCCCAGCATTTT. Protein: CAISREQAGNQPQHF.

V usage is TRBV25-1 and J usage is TRBJ1-6; D is ambiguous. The CDR3 contains 13 residues. Germline values: CDR1 MGHDK, CDR2 SYGVNS. V shed 1 base and J shed 7 bases, with 5 bases lying between them. The CDR3 DNA is TGTGCCAGCAGTGAATTAGGAAATTCACCCCTCCACTTT. Residues: CASSELGNSPLHF.

Only a few counts were recorded for this clonotype. The genes are TRBV27 and TRBJ1-2; 8 bases fit TRBD1. The CDR3 totals 14 residues. Germline V lookup: CDR1 MNHEY, CDR2 SMNVEV (reference sequence). V was clipped by 1 base and J by 6 bases; unmatched bases: 4. CDR3 DNA sequence: TGTGCCAGCAGTTTATTCGGCAGGGGGCATGGCTACACCTTC. Translation: CASSLFGRGHGYTF.